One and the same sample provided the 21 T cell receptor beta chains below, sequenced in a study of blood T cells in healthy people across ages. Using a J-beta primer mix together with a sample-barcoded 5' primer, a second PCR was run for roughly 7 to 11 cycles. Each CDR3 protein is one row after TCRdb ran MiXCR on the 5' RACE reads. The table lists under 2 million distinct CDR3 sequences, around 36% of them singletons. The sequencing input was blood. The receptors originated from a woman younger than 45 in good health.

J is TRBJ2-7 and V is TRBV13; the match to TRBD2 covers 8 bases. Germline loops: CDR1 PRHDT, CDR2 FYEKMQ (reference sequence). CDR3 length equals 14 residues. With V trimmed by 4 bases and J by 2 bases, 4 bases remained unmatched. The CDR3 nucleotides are TGTGCCAGCAGCTGGGGTAGCGGGGCCTACGAGCAGTACTTC. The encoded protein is CASSWGSGAYEQYF.

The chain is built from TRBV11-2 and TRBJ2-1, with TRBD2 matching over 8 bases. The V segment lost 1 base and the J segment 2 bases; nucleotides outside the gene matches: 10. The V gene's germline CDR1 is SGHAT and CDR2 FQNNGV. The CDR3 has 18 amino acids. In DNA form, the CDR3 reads TGTGCCAGCAGCTTAGGTCCTCAAGCGGGAGTTACCTACAATGAGCAGTTCTTC. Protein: CASSLGPQAGVTYNEQFF.

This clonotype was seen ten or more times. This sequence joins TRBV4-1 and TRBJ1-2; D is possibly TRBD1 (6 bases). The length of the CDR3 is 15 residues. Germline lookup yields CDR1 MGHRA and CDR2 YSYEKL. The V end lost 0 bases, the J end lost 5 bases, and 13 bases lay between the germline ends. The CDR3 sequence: CASSQDPRTAYGYTF. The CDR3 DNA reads TGCGCCAGCAGCCAAGATCCGAGGACAGCGTATGGCTACACCTTC.

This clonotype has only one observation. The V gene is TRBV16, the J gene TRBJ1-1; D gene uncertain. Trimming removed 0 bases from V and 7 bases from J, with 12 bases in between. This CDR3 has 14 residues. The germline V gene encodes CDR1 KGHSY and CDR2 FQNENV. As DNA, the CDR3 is TGTGCCAGCAGCCAATCCCCACAGATAGATGAAGCTTTCTTT. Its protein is CASSQSPQIDEAFF.

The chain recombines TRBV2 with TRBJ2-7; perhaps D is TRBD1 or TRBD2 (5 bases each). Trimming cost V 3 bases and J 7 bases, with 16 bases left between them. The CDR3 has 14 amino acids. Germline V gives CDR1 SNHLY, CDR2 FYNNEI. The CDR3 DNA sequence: TGTGCCAGCAGTGACCCAGCGGAGTGGGGGGAGCAGTACTTC. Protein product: CASSDPAEWGEQYF.

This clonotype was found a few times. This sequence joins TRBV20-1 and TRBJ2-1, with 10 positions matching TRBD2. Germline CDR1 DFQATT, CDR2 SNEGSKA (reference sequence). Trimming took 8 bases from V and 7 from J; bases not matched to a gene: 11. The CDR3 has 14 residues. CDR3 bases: TGCAGTTCTTTAACCCTAGCGGGGGAAAATGAGCAGTTCTTC. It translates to CSSLTLAGENEQFF.

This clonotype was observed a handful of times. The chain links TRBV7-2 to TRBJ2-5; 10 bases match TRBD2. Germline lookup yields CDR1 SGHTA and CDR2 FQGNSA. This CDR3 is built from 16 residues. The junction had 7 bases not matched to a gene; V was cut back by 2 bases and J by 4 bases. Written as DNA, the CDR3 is TGTGCCAGCAGCTTACGTAAGCGGGGGGGCCGAGAGACCCAGTACTTC. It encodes CASSLRKRGGRETQYF.

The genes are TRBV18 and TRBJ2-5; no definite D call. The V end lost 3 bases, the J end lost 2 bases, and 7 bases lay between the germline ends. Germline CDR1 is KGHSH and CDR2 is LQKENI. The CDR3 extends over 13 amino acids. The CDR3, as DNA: TGTGCCAGCTCACCGAATCAGCAAGAGACCCAGTACTTC. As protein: CASSPNQQETQYF.

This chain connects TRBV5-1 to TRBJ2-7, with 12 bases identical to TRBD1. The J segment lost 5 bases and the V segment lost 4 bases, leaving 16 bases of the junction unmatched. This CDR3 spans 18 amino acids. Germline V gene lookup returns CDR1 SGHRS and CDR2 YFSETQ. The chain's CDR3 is CASSRLPGQGARDHEQYF. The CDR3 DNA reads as TGCGCCAGCAGCAGACTACCGGGACAGGGGGCGCGTGACCACGAGCAGTACTTC.

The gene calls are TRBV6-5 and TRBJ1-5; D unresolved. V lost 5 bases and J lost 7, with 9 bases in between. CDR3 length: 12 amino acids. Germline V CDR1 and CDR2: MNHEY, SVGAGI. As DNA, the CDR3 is TGTGCCAGCAGTAGGGAGGGACAGCCCCAGCATTTT. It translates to CASSREGQPQHF.

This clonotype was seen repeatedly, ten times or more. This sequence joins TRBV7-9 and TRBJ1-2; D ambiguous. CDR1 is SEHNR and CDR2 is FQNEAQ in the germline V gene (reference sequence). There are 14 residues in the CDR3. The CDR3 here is CAAQSRTDNYGYTF. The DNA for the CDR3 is TGTGCAGCGCAGAGCCGGACGGATAACTATGGCTACACCTTC. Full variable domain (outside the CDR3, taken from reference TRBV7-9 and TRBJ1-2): DTGVSQNPRHKITKRGQNVTFRCDPISEHNRLYWYRQTLGQGPEFLTYFQNEAQLEKSRLLSDRFSAERPKGSFSTLEIQRTEQGDSAMYLCAAQSRTDNYGYTFGSGTRLTVV.

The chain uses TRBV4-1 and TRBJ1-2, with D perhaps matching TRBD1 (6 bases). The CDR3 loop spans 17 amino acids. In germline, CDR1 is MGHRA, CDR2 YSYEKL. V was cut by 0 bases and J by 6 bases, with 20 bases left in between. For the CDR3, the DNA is TGCGCCAGCAGCCAAGATACTTACGTAGGGGGGGCCAATGGCTACACCTTC. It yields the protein CASSQDTYVGGANGYTF.

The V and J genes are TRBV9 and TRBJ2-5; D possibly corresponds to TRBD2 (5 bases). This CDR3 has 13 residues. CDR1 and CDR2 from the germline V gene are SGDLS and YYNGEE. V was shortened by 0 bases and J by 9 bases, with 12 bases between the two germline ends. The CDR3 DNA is TGTGCCAGCAGCGTAGGGACTCTTGAGGCCCAGTACTTC. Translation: CASSVGTLEAQYF. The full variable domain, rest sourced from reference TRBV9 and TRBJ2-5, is DSGVTQTPKHLITATGQRVTLRCSPRSGDLSVYWYQQSLDQGLQFLIQYYNGEERAKGNILERFSAQQFPDLHSELNLSSLELGDSALYFCASSVGTLEAQYFGPGTRLLVL.

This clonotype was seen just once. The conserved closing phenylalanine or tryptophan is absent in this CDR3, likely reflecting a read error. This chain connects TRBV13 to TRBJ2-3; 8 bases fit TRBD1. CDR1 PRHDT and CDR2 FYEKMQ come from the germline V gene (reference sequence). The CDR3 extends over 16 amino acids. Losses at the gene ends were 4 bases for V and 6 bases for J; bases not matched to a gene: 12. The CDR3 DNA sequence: TGTGCCAGCAGCTCGGACAGGGTCGGGGCTCGCGATACGCAGTATCTT. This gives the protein CASSSDRVGARDTQYL.

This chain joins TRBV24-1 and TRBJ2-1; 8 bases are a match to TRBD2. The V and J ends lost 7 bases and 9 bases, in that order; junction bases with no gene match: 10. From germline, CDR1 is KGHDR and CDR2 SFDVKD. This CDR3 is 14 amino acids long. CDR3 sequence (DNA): TGTGCCACCAGCGGGAGCGGGAGCGGTGGTGAGCAGTTCTTC. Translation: CATSGSGSGGEQFF.

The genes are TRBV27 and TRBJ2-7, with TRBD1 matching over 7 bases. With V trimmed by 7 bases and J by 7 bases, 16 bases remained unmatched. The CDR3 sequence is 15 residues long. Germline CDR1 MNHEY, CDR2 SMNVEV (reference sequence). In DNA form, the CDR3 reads TGTGCCAGCAACTACCTAGGGGGCCGCCGTGGAGAGCAGTACTTC. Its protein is CASNYLGGRRGEQYF.

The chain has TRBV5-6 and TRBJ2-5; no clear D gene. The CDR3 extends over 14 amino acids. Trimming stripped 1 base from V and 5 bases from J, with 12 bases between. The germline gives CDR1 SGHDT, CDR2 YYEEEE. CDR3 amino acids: CASSLRLDAETQYF. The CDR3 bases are TGTGCCAGCAGCTTGAGGCTAGATGCGGAGACCCAGTACTTC. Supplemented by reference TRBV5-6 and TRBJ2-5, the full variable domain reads DAGVTQSPTHLIKTRGQQVTLRCSPKSGHDTVSWYQQALGQGPQFIFQYYEEEERQRGNFPDRFSGHQFPNYSSELNVNALLLGDSALYLCASSLRLDAETQYFGPGTRLLVL.

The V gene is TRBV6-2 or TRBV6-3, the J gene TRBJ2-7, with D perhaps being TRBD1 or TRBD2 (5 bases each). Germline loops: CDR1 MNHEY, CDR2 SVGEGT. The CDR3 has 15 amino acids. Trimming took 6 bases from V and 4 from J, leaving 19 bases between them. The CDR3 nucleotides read TGTGCCAGCAGGGGACCGGGAACCGCGCTTTACGAGCAGTACTTC. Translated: CASRGPGTALYEQYF.

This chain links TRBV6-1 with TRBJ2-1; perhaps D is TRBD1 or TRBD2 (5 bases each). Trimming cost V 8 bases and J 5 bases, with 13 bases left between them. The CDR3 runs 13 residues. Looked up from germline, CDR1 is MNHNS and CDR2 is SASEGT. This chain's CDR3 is CASRRDGNNEQFF. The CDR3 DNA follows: TGTGCCAGCCGCCGGGACGGAAACAATGAGCAGTTCTTC.

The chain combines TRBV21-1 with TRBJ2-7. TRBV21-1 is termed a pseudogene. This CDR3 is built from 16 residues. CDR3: CASSPRTPIRIYEQYF. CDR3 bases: TGTGCCAGCAGCCCCCGAACACCCATTAGAATCTACGAGCAGTACTTC.

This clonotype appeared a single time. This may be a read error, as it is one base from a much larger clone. The CDR3 DNA sequence: TGCGCCAGCAGCCAAGTAATCAAGTACGTGCAGTACTTC. Its protein is CASSQVIKYVQYF. The rearrangement joins TRBV4-1 to TRBJ2-5; unclear D gene. V shed 1 base and J shed 11 bases, with 14 bases lying between them. The length of the CDR3 is 13 residues. Germline assignment: CDR1 MGHRA and CDR2 YSYEKL.